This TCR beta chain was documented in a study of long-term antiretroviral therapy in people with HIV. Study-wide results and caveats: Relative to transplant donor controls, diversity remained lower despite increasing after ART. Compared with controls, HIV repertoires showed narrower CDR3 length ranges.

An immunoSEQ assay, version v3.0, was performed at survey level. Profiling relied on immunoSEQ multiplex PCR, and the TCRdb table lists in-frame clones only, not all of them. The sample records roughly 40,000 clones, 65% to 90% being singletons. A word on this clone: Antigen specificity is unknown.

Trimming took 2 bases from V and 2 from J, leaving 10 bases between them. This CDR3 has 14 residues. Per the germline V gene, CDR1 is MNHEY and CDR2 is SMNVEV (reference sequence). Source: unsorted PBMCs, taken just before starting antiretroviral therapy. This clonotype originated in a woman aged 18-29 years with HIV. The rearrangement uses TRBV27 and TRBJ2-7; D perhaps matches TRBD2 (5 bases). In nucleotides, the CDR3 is TGTGCCAGCAGTTTACGAGGGTTAGCCTACGAGCAGTACTTC. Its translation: CASSLRGLAYEQYF.